Following are 10 T cell receptor beta chains from one sample sequenced in a study of T cells in women clearing cervical HPV infection. This table comes from immunoSEQ multiplex PCR, and its TCRdb copy is limited to in-frame clones, with some not included. The table lists about 20,000 clones. The sequenced sample was blood buffy coat. Source of these receptors: a woman aged 18 to 75 with a cervical HPV16 infection that either progressed to CIN3+ or cleared (not recorded which).

Of note for this clone: The CDR3 end falls 3 residues outside the read, so it is completed with the germline J gene. The chain is built from TRBV29-1 and TRBJ2-1; TRBD1 agrees at 10 bases. The V gene end was trimmed by 4 bases and the J gene end by 9 bases; junction bases not matched to a gene: 3. Germline V gene sequence: CDR1 SQVTM, CDR2 ANQGSEA. This CDR3 contains 12 residues. CDR3 DNA (partial): TGCAGCGTTGGACAGGGGGCAGTTGAG. As protein: CSVGQGAVE. The complete CDR3 protein is CSVGQGAVEQFF.

Details on this clone: The read terminates 3 residues before the CDR3 end, so the remaining end is supplied by the germline J gene. V is TRBV7-9 and J is TRBJ2-2; D remains ambiguous. Trimming removed 5 bases from V and 5 bases from J, with 9 bases in between. CDR1 SEHNR and CDR2 FQNEAQ come from the germline V gene (reference sequence). This CDR3 is built from 13 residues. The covered CDR3 bases are TGTGCCAGCAGCCCTGACTTAACCGGGGAG. It specifies CASSPDLTGE. Given in full, the CDR3 is CASSPDLTGELFF.

On this clone: The CDR3 end falls 3 residues outside the read, so it is completed with the germline J gene. The V and J genes are TRBV14 and TRBJ2-7; the match to TRBD2 covers 11 bases. The CDR3 covers 15 residues. With 4 bases clipped from V and 4 bases from J, the junction kept 6 bases outside the gene matches. Germline assignment: CDR1 SGHDN and CDR2 FVKESK. CDR3 in amino acids: CASSRLTSGIYEQYF. Incomplete CDR3 DNA: TGTGCCAGCAGCCGATTGACTAGCGGGATATACGAG.

Details on this clone: Read coverage stops 3 residues before the CDR3 terminus; the germline J gene supplies the remainder. V gene TRBV7-2 combines with J gene TRBJ2-1; maybe TRBD2 (6 bases). This CDR3 comprises 15 residues. Between the trimmed V and J ends, which lost 3 bases and 2 bases, there was a span of 11 bases. CDR1 SGHTA and CDR2 FQGNSA come from the germline V gene. The part of the CDR3 DNA that was read is TGTGCCAGCAGCTTCCCTGGAGGGGCCTACAATGAG. Its translation: CASSFPGGAYNE. Given in full, the CDR3 is CASSFPGGAYNEQFF. Full variable domain (rest looked up from reference TRBV7-2 and TRBJ2-1): GAGVSQSPSNKVTEKGKDVELRCDPISGHTALYWYRQSLGQGLEFLIYFQGNSAPDKSGLPSDRFSAERTGGSVSTLTIQRTQQEDSAVYLCASSFPGGAYNEQFFGPGTRLTVL.

Of note for this clone: The read terminates 3 residues ahead of where the CDR3 ends, so the germline J gene completes it. The chain joins TRBV20-1 to TRBJ2-5; TRBD1 agrees at 8 bases. The CDR3 has 13 residues. Germline loops: CDR1 DFQATT, CDR2 SNEGSKA (reference sequence). The J segment lost 5 bases and the V segment lost 7 bases, leaving 9 bases of the junction unmatched. The sequenced CDR3 bases are TGCAGTGTTTTTGGTTACAGGGGGGAGACC. Translation: CSVFGYRGET. The whole CDR3 protein reads CSVFGYRGETQYF.

CDR3 DNA (partial): TGCAGTGCTGTCCCCGACAGAGACTATGGC. This codes for CSAVPDRDYG. The whole CDR3 sequence reads CSAVPDRDYGYTF. V usage is TRBV20-1 and J usage is TRBJ1-2; a weak D match, TRBD1 (5 bases). The sequenced fragment ends 3 residues before the CDR3 boundary, so the rest is inferred from the germline J gene. The germline V and J ends were trimmed by 5 bases and 3 bases, with 13 bases remaining between them. CDR3 length: 13 amino acids. Germline CDR1 reads DFQATT; CDR2 reads SNEGSKA (reference sequence).

In the case of this clone: With the read ending 3 residues before the CDR3 end, the germline J gene is used to fill in that end. The V gene is TRBV14, the J gene TRBJ2-5; 8 positions match TRBD2. V lost 1 base to trimming and J lost 7 bases; unmatched junction nucleotides: 8. The CDR3 has 15 amino acids. Per germline, CDR1 SGHDN and CDR2 FVKESK. CDR3 region: CASSQVGSSGWTQYF. The sequenced part of the CDR3 DNA is TGTGCCAGCAGCCAAGTAGGGTCTAGCGGGTGGACC.

A note on this clone: The read halts 3 residues ahead of the CDR3 end, with the missing end drawn from the germline J gene. V gene TRBV19 combines with J gene TRBJ1-2; D remains ambiguous. V was clipped by 6 bases and J by 2 bases, with 7 bases between them. This CDR3 contains 12 residues. Germline lookup yields CDR1 LNHDA and CDR2 SQIVND (reference sequence). CDR3 bases read: TGTGCCAGTAGGGCAGGAAACTATGGC. It is translated as CASRAGNYG. The complete CDR3 sequence is CASRAGNYGYTF.

Concerning this clone: The read is 3 residues too short to cover the CDR3 end, so that end is filled in from the germline J gene. The rearrangement uses TRBV19 and TRBJ1-2, with TRBD1 as a possible D gene (6 bases). The germline CDR1 and CDR2 sequences are LNHDA and SQIVND (reference sequence). V was trimmed by 3 bases and J by 2 bases, leaving 13 bases between them. The CDR3 spans 15 residues. The CDR3 loop reads CASSMGQGINYGYTF. The DNA read from the CDR3 is TGTGCCAGTAGTATGGGGCAGGGGATAAACTATGGC.

To note about this clone: The read ends 3 residues early relative to the CDR3; the germline J gene fills the gap. This chain uses TRBV9 with TRBJ2-7; TRBD1 matches at 8 bases. Per the germline V gene, CDR1 is SGDLS and CDR2 is YYNGEE. The length of the CDR3 is 16 residues. The junction had 13 bases not matched to a gene; V was cut back by 4 bases and J by 4 bases. The CDR3 here is CASSSGTGLQIYEQYF. The part of the CDR3 DNA that was read is TGTGCCAGCAGCTCCGGGACAGGCCTTCAGATATACGAG. The variable domain in full, with the rest retrieved from reference TRBV9 and TRBJ2-7, is DSGVTQTPKHLITATGQRVTLRCSPRSGDLSVYWYQQSLDQGLQFLIQYYNGEERAKGNILERFSAQQFPDLHSELNLSSLELGDSALYFCASSSGTGLQIYEQYFGPGTRLTVT.